The rows below give T cell receptor beta chains drawn from one sample of a study of radiation and T cells in renal cell carcinoma. Using immunoSEQ multiplex PCR, the repertoire was profiled, and TCRdb retains in-frame clones only, with some absent. This sample has 9,000 to 9,500 clones, with roughly 65% found just once. This material consisted of tumor tissue, taken from a patient whose treatment included radiotherapy and nephrectomy. The receptors were gathered from a woman between 45 and 65 years old with renal cell carcinoma. Both conserved end residues are part of each CDR3. Fields, in order: V gene, CDR3 protein.

>TRBV4-2
CASSQEGGRANTGELFF
>TRBV7-9
CASSFTGTGETQYF
>TRBV11-3
CASSETGSEKLFF
>TRBV18
CASSPKQGVQETQYF
>TRBV7-2
CASSPPRGSPGTGELFF
>TRBV18
CASSPVGPVGVAKNIQYF
>TRBV28
CASSLEGSGNSPLHF
>TRBV25-1
CASARLGENTEAFF
>TRBV7-2
CASSRQLGGTEAFF
>TRBV10-3
CAISESSGTGGDETEAFF
>TRBV6-5
CASSYFARGAYEQYF
>TRBV4-3
CASSQRDTLGGYTF
>TRBV7-6
CASSLGLAPYEQYF
>TRBV7-2
CASSLARQGSYGYTF
>TRBV28
CASSLKGSRGEKLFF
>TRBV4-1
CASSQGTVLGEAFF
>TRBV19
CASSISTGANTGELFF
>TRBV4-2
CASSPSTNRDRAYEQYF
>TRBV7-9
CASSESGGAPAKNIQYF
>TRBV4-3
CASRQVAGIHEQFF
>TRBV19
CASSPSGRVWNEQYF
>TRBV15
CATSPQGRDEKLFF
>TRBV29-1
CSVAGFTDTQYF
>TRBV10-1
CASSESKRPGELFF
>TRBV2
CASSEGLRGYF